A single sample gave rise to the 18 T cell receptor beta chains below, sequenced in a study of post-analysis software for immune sequencing data. The study, taken as a whole, reports: Patients had higher frequencies than controls of five TRBV segments, including TRBV5-6, TRBV5-1 and TRBV20-1.

Unique molecular identifiers featured in each of the TCR beta cDNA libraries. One entry per CDR3 protein, called by TCRdb with MiXCR from the PCR reads. The data contain 700,000 to 900,000 distinct CDR3 sequences, 46% of them singletons. Which antigens these TCRs recognize remains unknown. What was sequenced was blood. The receptors originated from a girl aged 10-17 years with multiple sclerosis.

The chain uses TRBV12-3 or TRBV12-4 and TRBJ1-1; weak D call: TRBD1 (5 bases). CDR3 length equals 14 residues. The ends were cut back, 6 bases at V and 3 bases at J, with 14 bases in the middle. CDR3 DNA sequence: TGTGCCAGCAGCCGAGGGACGGGGGACACTGAAGCTTTCTTT. Translated, it gives CASSRGTGDTEAFF.

The rearrangement joins TRBV7-9 to TRBJ2-5, with no clear D. Trimming left V 6 bases short and J 5 bases short, with 13 bases between. The CDR3 extends over 13 amino acids. From germline, CDR1 is SEHNR and CDR2 FQNEAQ (reference sequence). The CDR3 DNA is TGTGCCAGCAGTTCCCCCGGGTATGAGACCCAGTACTTC. This gives the protein CASSSPGYETQYF.

This clonotype occurred a few times. V and J are TRBV3-1 and TRBJ2-7; TRBD1 might be the D (6 bases). Trimming cost V 4 bases and J 0 bases, with 16 bases left between them. CDR3 length equals 16 residues. CDR1 LGHDT and CDR2 YNNKEL come from the germline V gene (reference sequence). The CDR3 bases are TGTGCCAGCAGCCCCCTAGGACCAGGGGCCTCCTACGAGCAGTACTTC. Translation: CASSPLGPGASYEQYF.

The CDR3 reads CASSLVQGAYGANVLTF. DNA for the CDR3: TGTGCCAGCAGCTTGGTACAGGGGGCGTATGGGGCCAACGTCCTGACTTTC. V and J are TRBV5-5 and TRBJ2-6; 9 bases map to TRBD1. The V gene's germline CDR1 is SGHKS and CDR2 YYEKEE (reference sequence). The J segment lost 3 bases and the V segment lost 0 bases, leaving 4 bases of the junction unmatched. This CDR3 is 17 amino acids long.

The V gene is TRBV6-5, the J gene TRBJ2-7; 9 nucleotides match TRBD2. The junction had 1 base not matched to a gene; V was cut back by 5 bases and J by 2 bases. The germline V gene encodes CDR1 MNHEY and CDR2 SVGAGI. This CDR3 comprises 13 residues. The CDR3 spells CASSRTSAYEQYF. Here the CDR3 DNA reads TGTGCCAGCAGTCGGACTAGCGCCTACGAGCAGTACTTC.

The V gene is TRBV7-8, the J gene TRBJ1-4; D not resolved. The CDR3 is 14 residues long. The germline V and J ends were trimmed by 5 bases and 3 bases, with 10 bases remaining between them. Germline V CDR1 and CDR2: SGHVS, FQNEAQ. CDR3: CASSATPSNEKLFF. The CDR3 DNA reads TGTGCCAGCAGCGCGACGCCCTCTAATGAAAAACTGTTTTTT.

The CDR3 is CASSLLPNSGQIPSGANVLTF. In DNA, the CDR3 is TGTGCCAGCAGCTTATTGCCCAATTCGGGACAGATACCCTCTGGGGCCAACGTCCTGACTTTC. The chain joins TRBV11-2 to TRBJ2-6, with TRBD1 matching over 7 bases. The V gene's germline CDR1 is SGHAT and CDR2 FQNNGV. J gave up 0 bases and V 2 bases, and 16 bases lay outside the gene matches. The CDR3 length is 21 residues.

This rearrangement joins TRBV27 to TRBJ2-1, with D unresolved. The V gene's germline CDR1 is MNHEY and CDR2 SMNVEV (reference sequence). Trimming pared 7 bases from V and 2 bases from J, leaving 15 bases between. This CDR3 contains 15 residues. DNA of the CDR3: TGTGCCAGCAAAACGGACGGATCAGCCTACAATGAGCAGTTCTTC. This codes for CASKTDGSAYNEQFF.

The chain couples TRBV20-1 to TRBJ2-7, with D perhaps matching TRBD2 (5 bases). Germline CDR1 DFQATT, CDR2 SNEGSKA (reference sequence). V dropped 3 bases and J dropped 1 base, with 16 bases sitting between them. The CDR3 runs 15 residues. This CDR3 reads CSARRSGLPSYEQYF. The DNA for the CDR3 is TGCAGTGCTAGGAGGTCAGGACTCCCTTCCTACGAGCAGTACTTC.

This clonotype was counted a few times. This rearrangement joins TRBV25-1 to TRBJ2-3; the match to TRBD2 covers 7 bases. The germline V gene has CDR1 MGHDK and CDR2 SYGVNS. With 5 bases clipped from V and 5 bases from J, the junction kept 10 bases outside the gene matches. This CDR3 has 15 amino acids. Written as DNA, the CDR3 is TGTGCCAGCAGTCCCGTTGCGGGAGCTGTAGATACGCAGTATTTT. This sequence encodes CASSPVAGAVDTQYF.

This chain joins TRBV29-1 and TRBJ2-7, with 7 bases that match TRBD2. V shed 6 bases, J shed 9 bases, and the junction held 11 bases outside the gene matches. The CDR3 has 12 amino acids. The germline V gene encodes CDR1 SQVTM and CDR2 ANQGSEA. The CDR3 DNA reads as TGCAGCGTAGGCGTTGGAGGACTAGGGCAGTACTTC. Amino acid sequence: CSVGVGGLGQYF.

This clonotype was seen more than once but under ten times. This chain joins TRBV25-1 and TRBJ2-7; D unresolved. Trimming stripped 1 base from V and 5 bases from J, with 12 bases between. CDR1 is MGHDK, CDR2 SYGVNS, per germline. The CDR3 length is 14 residues. CDR3 sequence reads: CASSESSAWDEQYF. CDR3 bases: TGTGCCAGCAGTGAATCTTCGGCTTGGGACGAGCAGTACTTC.

This clonotype has a handful of counts. The rearrangement uses TRBV3-1 and TRBJ1-2; tentatively, D is TRBD1 (5 bases). Germline values: CDR1 LGHDT, CDR2 YNNKEL (reference sequence). V shed 3 bases and J shed 4 bases, with 12 bases lying between them. The CDR3 is 14 residues long. In nucleotides, the CDR3 is TGTGCCAGCAGCCAGAGGGGAGGGACCTATGGCTACACCTTC. It specifies CASSQRGGTYGYTF.

The chain couples TRBV12-3 or TRBV12-4 to TRBJ1-2; D ambiguous. Trimming stripped 3 bases from V and 4 bases from J, with 33 bases between. The length of the CDR3 is 21 residues. The CDR3 loop reads CASSFVFLASVEHNGPYGYTF. CDR3 coding DNA: TGTGCCAGCAGTTTTGTCTTTTTGGCGTCGGTGGAGCACAATGGACCCTATGGCTACACCTTC.

Only a few counts were recorded for this clonotype. V and J are TRBV7-2 and TRBJ2-7, with a weak D call TRBD1 (6 bases). Trimming pared 5 bases from V and 10 bases from J, leaving 21 bases between. CDR1 SGHTA and CDR2 FQGNSA come from the germline V gene. The CDR3 loop spans 14 amino acids. As DNA, the CDR3 is TGTGCCAGCAGCCAGCAAACAGGGCAAGAGATCCAGTACTTC. This gives the protein CASSQQTGQEIQYF.

The chain has TRBV6-2 or TRBV6-3 and TRBJ2-5; a weak D match, TRBD1 (5 bases). This CDR3 contains 12 residues. Germline CDR1 MNHEY, CDR2 SVGEGT. V lost 5 bases and J 11 bases, leaving 15 bases between the germline ends. CDR3 nucleotide sequence: TGTGCCAGCAGTAACCGACAGATCGCTCAGTACTTC. Translated: CASSNRQIAQYF.

The V call is TRBV12-3 or TRBV12-4, the J call TRBJ2-7; unclear D gene. The DNA matches TRBJ2-5 better at its end, which makes the J call doubtful. The CDR3 consists of 12 residues. In DNA form, the CDR3 reads TGTGCCAGCAGTTTCCCGAAGGAGACCCAGTACTTC. Its translation: CASSFPKETQYF.

This clonotype has a single count. V and J are TRBV11-2 and TRBJ2-2; TRBD2 matches 12 bases. Germline V CDR1 and CDR2: SGHAT, FQNNGV. The CDR3 runs 15 residues. V lost 5 bases and J lost 5; bases outside the gene matches: 3. In DNA form, the CDR3 reads TGTGCCAGCAGCCAGACTAGCGGGAGTACCGGGGAGCTGTTTTTT. It codes for CASSQTSGSTGELFF.